Described below is a single T cell receptor (beta chain) sequence and its context. Its specific antigen is unknown. No per-base quality is available; no much larger clone lies one base away. The sample comes from a study of cytomegalovirus exposure and HLA in healthy donors (dated by TCRdb to 2016 to 2017). With respect to the entire study: An earlier analysis of more than 550 of the donors reported 276 Gb of sequence data and roughly 120 million unique TCR beta sequences obtained from roughly 180 million T cells. Of the 398 genotyped donors, 81% were placed in the genetic ancestry cluster associated with self-reported Caucasian donors. Besides the first cohort of roughly 640 subjects, a separate validation cohort made up of over a hundred different subjects was used. A later analysis re-analyzed previously published TCR beta repertoires from roughly 600 donors and added high-resolution HLA genotyping to study TCR occurrence patterns. Class I and class II HLA loci were covered by the typing at four-digit resolution. Roughly 5 DR-DQ haplotypes were handled as single units for association and clustering because linkage in the cohort was strong. The study was designed to test whether signatures of past pathogen exposure could be identified by cataloging public T cell receptors. Using immunosequencing, the study profiled T cell repertoires from about 610 subjects and related those repertoires to cytomegalovirus serostatus. The number of donors typed differed by locus, with 629-630 for A, B, C, DRB1 and DQB1, about 500 for DQA1, over 600 for DPA1, and 400 to 490 for DPB1. In the later analysis, no new phenotypic data were used to find candidate immune exposures; instead, reliance was placed on TCR beta sequences and their occurrence across donors. An early release that covered roughly 600 HLA-typed donors contained around 330 gigabases of sequencing data and 85 million to 100 million unique TCR sequences. An earlier analysis of approximately 580 of the donors used high-throughput TCR beta sequencing to judge whether each TCR beta V gene segment behaved as functional or pseudogenic. Among 300 to 500 genotyped donors of the cohort, an average of around 250,000 unique TCR beta nucleotide sequences was sequenced per donor, of which roughly 17% were non-productive. In a later genetic analysis, genome-wide SNP genotypes for 398 of the 666 donors were used, and that subset was treated as a discovery cohort. To predict cytomegalovirus infection status, the study brought together high-throughput TCR immunosequencing, statistical association of individual TCRs with disease status, and machine learning. Donor age, sex, ethnicity and CMV serostatus were compiled together with the repertoire data. Every discovery cohort repertoire had been produced on one sequencing platform. The full study reports these points: Broadly in line with IMGT annotations, most TCR beta V segments showed up in productive rearrangements about 90% or about 30% of the time in an earlier analysis of 450 to 750 of the donors. Because counts were too low, about 18 rarely observed V segments, including chromosome 9 orphons, were excluded from the earlier analysis of under 650 of the donors. V-gene and J-gene trimming of TCR beta chains was associated with a missense DCLRE1C variant in a later genetic analysis, and the association was replicated in an independent cohort. This cohort had only TCR beta chains sequenced, and the lack of alpha or paired-chain data limited which features could be detected. Specific HLA alleles were associated with 15,000 to 20,000 TCR beta sequences at a false discovery rate of 0.05 in a later analysis. Most CMV-associated TCR beta chains appeared to be HLA-restricted in a later analysis, and the HLA associations seemed to be driven largely by CMV exposure. The authors suggested that the approach could potentially be generalized to other disease states and immunological phenotypes. Linkage disequilibrium might explain the correlated functional status among segregating V segments, but an unknown experimental factor could not be excluded. A later analysis found that TCR association rates varied across HLA loci, with DRB1 alleles showing the most associated TCRs and HLA-C alleles the fewest. A few of the identified cytomegalovirus-associated TCR beta chains were confirmed in vitro to be specific for cytomegalovirus antigens. A further reported finding was that TCR beta sequences accurately predicted the HLA-A and HLA-B alleles for most subjects in the first cohort. A cluster of highly shared sequence variants was judged likely to be a technical artifact of the sequencing pipeline. A later analysis found that HLA-associated TCR beta chains were more clonally expanded and had lower generation probabilities than equally common non-associated chains. Cytomegalovirus status was reported to be diagnosed by the classifier with high specificity and sensitivity in both the original and validation cohorts. Because some donors lacked HLA typing at each locus, the association tests relied only on the typed subset. A total of 150 or so TCR beta chains were listed by the study as associated with cytomegalovirus. According to a later genetic analysis, donors in an Asian-associated ancestry cluster had fewer N-insertions in productive TCRs than the approximately 700-donor mean. The only immune exposure information available for the cohort was CMV serostatus. Across donors, most TCR sequences were observed very rarely, whereas some public TCRs were present in many individuals. Because the 87-base-pair reads could not distinguish some IMGT-functional V segments, including TRBV6-2 and TRBV6-3, those segments were excluded. The presence/absence analyses assumed that sequencing depth was roughly uniform across donors, and that assumption may not be true. According to a later analysis, parvovirus B19, influenza, CMV and Epstein-Barr virus appeared linked to several top co-occurrence clusters. Strong co-occurrence of HLA alleles, especially DR and DQ, made assigning TCR associations to individual alleles difficult.

The germline V gene yields SGHRS for CDR1 and YFSETQ for CDR2. V is pruned by 4 bases and J by 4 bases, leaving 7 bases of the junction without a gene match. Measured from the cysteine to the phenylalanine, the CDR3 is 15 residues long. The DNA shown is the 45-base CDR3, in frame from base 1. In total, more than 500 healthy bone marrow donors made up the cohort. Cohort members were all nominally healthy when sampled, although unrecorded immune exposures were likely present. The donor tested CMV seronegative, placing the donor among the 300 to 450 seronegative members of the cohort. Each donor provided a peripheral blood sample, and peripheral blood mononuclear cells were used for TCR beta sequencing. Genomic DNA extraction from the blood cell samples was performed with the Qiagen DNeasy Blood Extraction Kit. The protocol used for the library was the immunoSEQ multiplex PCR assay. The multiplex PCR relied on a mix of 60 forward primers for TCR Vbeta segments and 13 reverse primers for TCR Jbeta segments. The CDR3 region of rearranged TCR beta genes was amplified from genomic DNA with a multiplex PCR assay. On the Illumina HiSeq System, the amplified TCR beta libraries were sequenced as 87-base-pair reads. The original methods were these. Across the 670 or so repertoires, a later analysis counted approximately 83 million unique TCR beta chains, roughly 11 million of which were shared by at least two donors. Raw reads were error-corrected and collapsed into unique sequences by a nearest-neighbor algorithm in which closely related sequences were merged to remove PCR and sequencing errors. To assign V, D and J gene segments, CDR3 sequences were aligned to IMGT reference sequences. For a sequence to be retained, at least a six-nucleotide match to both a V gene segment and a J gene segment was required. A rearrangement was called productive if the CDR3 had no stop codons and remained in frame with V and J, and every other rearrangement was called non-productive. CDR3 was defined according to IMGT convention as the region running from the second conserved V-encoded cysteine to the conserved J-encoded phenylalanine. Sequences without an unambiguous match to a single V gene segment were excluded from the earlier analysis of about 600 of the donors. An earlier analysis of fewer than 750 of the donors classified V segments as functional when productive rearrangements were above 56.7% and as segregating when the standard deviation between donors was above 5%. To diagnose cytomegalovirus status from the catalog of TCR beta chain sequences, a statistical classification framework was built. V and J gene assignment, in a later analysis, came from comparing TCR nucleotide sequences with IMGT/GENE-DB human TR gene sequences. In a later analysis, CDR3 sequences and most-parsimonious VDJ recombination scenarios were assigned using the TCRdist pipeline. A later analysis defined each TCR beta chain by its CDR3 amino acid sequence plus V-gene family, and excluded reads lacking a unique V-gene family. To address suspected cross-contamination and a sequencing artifact, a later analysis removed roughly 640 highly shared, low-generation-probability nucleotide sequences. In a later analysis, a clonal expansion index for each public chain was calculated from normalized within-repertoire ranks of inferred template counts. In a later analysis, generation probabilities were computed with a VDJ recombination model fitted to out-of-frame rearrangements, and the resulting probabilities were checked against IGoR. A later analysis scored TCR-TCR, TCR-HLA and TCR-CMV co-occurrence with hypergeometric tests, applying a repertoire-size bias correction to TCR pairs. To estimate false discovery rates, a later analysis permuted the HLA or CMV assignments 20 times. In a later analysis, co-occurring TCRs were grouped using DBSCAN, and TCRdist sequence similarity was added for clustering within HLA-allele-positive subsets. Co-occurrence clustering excluded repertoires with fewer than 30,000 or more than 120,000 public chains, plus five with anomalous nucleotide sharing. TCRdb carries this immuneACCESS record with in-frame sequences only. Its versions omit some clonotypes, under half of them owing to an unresolved V gene in the studies checked, with the rest unexplained. Clone size and the V and J calls come from that table; the DNA yielded D and trimming. In this sample the table shows about 160,000 clones, 80% to 90% of which occur a single time. Of the sample, about 2.4% falls within the top ten clones.

The sample comprised PBMCs. The V gene is TRBV5-1 and the J gene is TRBJ2-5, with TRBD1 matching 10 junction bases. This clonotype was obtained from a male donor in good health and CMV-seronegative. The CDR3 is CASSVTGGARETQYF. The DNA sequence is given as TGCGCCAGCAGCGTGACAGGGGGCGCGAGAGAGACCCAGTACTTC.